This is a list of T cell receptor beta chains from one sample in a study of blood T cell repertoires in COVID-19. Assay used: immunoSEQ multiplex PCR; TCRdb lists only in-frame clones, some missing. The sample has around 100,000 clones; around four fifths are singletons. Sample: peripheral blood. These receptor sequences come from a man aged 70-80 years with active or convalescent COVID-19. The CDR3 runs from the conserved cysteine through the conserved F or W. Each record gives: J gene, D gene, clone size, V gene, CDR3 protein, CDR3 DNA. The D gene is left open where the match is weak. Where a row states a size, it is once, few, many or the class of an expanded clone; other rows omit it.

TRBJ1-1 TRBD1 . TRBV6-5 CASSSGQGKGTEAFF TGTGCCAGCAGTTCAGGACAGGGTAAGGGGACTGAAGCTTTCTTT
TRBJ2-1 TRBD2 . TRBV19 CATSLAGGWNEQFF TGTGCCACCTCTTTGGCGGGAGGGTGGAATGAGCAGTTCTTC
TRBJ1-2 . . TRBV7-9 CASGASWGYTF TGTGCCAGCGGGGCCTCCTGGGGCTACACCTTC
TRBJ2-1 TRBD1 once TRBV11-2 CASSFGTGRAWGQFF TGTGCCAGCAGCTTTGGGACAGGGAGGGCTTGGGGGCAGTTCTTC
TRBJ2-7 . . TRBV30 CAWSSRVYEQYF TGTGCCTGGAGTTCGCGGGTCTACGAGCAGTACTTC
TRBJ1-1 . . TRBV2 CASSPERYTEAFF TGTGCCAGCAGCCCTGAGCGATACACTGAAGCTTTCTTT
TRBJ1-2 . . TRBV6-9 CASSPGLDYGYTF TGTGCCAGCAGCCCGGGACTTGACTATGGCTACACCTTC
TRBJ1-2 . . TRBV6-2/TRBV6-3 CASSPDTNYGYTF TGTGCCAGCAGCCCAGACACCAACTATGGCTACACCTTC
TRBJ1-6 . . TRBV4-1 CASSQRTVFSYNSPLHF TGCGCCAGCAGCCAGAGGACAGTTTTCTCCTATAATTCACCCCTCCACTTT
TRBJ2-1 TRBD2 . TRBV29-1 CSVEGRGGLGNEQFF TGCAGCGTTGAAGGGCGGGGGGGCCTTGGCAATGAGCAGTTCTTC
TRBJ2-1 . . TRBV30 CAWSVPAGADNEQFF TGTGCCTGGAGTGTACCGGCAGGGGCGGACAATGAGCAGTTCTTC
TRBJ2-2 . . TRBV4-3 CASSQFGGGNTGELFF TGCGCCAGCAGCCAATTCGGGGGAGGTAACACCGGGGAGCTGTTTTTT
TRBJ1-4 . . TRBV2 CASGWAGLEKLFF TGTGCCAGCGGATGGGCAGGTCTTGAAAAACTGTTTTTT
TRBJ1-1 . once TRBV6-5 CASSYSGGPEAFF TGTGCCAGCAGTTACTCCGGGGGGCCTGAAGCTTTCTTT
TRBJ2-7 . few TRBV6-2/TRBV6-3 CASSYGGNSYEQYF TGTGCCAGCAGTTATGGAGGGAATTCCTACGAGCAGTACTTC
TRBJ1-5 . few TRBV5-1 CASSLGPGLSNQPQHF TGCGCCAGCAGCTTGGGGCCAGGGCTGAGCAATCAGCCCCAGCATTTT
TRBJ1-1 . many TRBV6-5 CASSYSTGKEAFF TGTGCCAGCAGTTACTCGACCGGGAAAGAAGCTTTCTTT
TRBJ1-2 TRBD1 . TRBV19 CASTPGTGNIYYGYTF TGTGCCAGTACCCCCGGGACAGGGAACATTTACTATGGCTACACCTTC
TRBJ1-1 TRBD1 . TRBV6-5 CASRGQMNTEAFF TGTGCCAGCAGGGGACAGATGAACACTGAAGCTTTCTTT
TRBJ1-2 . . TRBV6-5 CASGNRTGYTF TGTGCCAGCGGAAACAGGACCGGCTACACCTTC
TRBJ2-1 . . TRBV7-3 CASSLVGGLGNEQFF TGTGCCAGCAGCTTAGTAGGGGGATTGGGCAATGAGCAGTTCTTC
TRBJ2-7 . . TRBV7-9 CASSLTGSGSYEQYF TGTGCCAGCAGCTTAACAGGGTCGGGCTCCTACGAGCAGTACTTC
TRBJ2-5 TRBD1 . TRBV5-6 CASSPTGAMGGETQYF TGTGCCAGCAGCCCGACAGGGGCGATGGGTGGAGAGACCCAGTACTTC
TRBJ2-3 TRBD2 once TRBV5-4 CASSLEGLAVLGDTQYF TGTGCCAGCAGCTTGGAGGGACTAGCGGTCCTCGGGGATACGCAGTATTTT
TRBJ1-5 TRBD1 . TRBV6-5 CASLGRGFGNQPQHF TGTGCCAGCCTGGGCAGGGGGTTTGGCAATCAGCCCCAGCATTTT
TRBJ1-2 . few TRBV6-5 CASSYDRTNYGYTF TGTGCCAGCAGTTACGACAGAACTAACTATGGCTACACCTTC
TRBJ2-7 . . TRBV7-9 CASSLAGQGRVREQYF TGTGCCAGCAGCTTAGCGGGGCAGGGCCGGGTCCGCGAGCAGTACTTC